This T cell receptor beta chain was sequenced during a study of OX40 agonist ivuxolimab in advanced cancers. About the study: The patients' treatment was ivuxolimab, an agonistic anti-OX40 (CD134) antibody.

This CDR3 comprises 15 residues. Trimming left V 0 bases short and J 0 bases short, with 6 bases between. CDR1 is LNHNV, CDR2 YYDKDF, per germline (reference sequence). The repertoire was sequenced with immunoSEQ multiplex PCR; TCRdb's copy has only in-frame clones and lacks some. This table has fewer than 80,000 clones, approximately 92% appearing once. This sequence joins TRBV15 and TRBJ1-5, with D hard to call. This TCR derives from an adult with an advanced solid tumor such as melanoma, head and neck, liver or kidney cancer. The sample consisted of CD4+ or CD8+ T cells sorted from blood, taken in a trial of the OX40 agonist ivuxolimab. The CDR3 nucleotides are TGTGCCACCAGCAGAGAGAGGTATAGCAATCAGCCCCAGCATTTT. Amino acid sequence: CATSRERYSNQPQHF.